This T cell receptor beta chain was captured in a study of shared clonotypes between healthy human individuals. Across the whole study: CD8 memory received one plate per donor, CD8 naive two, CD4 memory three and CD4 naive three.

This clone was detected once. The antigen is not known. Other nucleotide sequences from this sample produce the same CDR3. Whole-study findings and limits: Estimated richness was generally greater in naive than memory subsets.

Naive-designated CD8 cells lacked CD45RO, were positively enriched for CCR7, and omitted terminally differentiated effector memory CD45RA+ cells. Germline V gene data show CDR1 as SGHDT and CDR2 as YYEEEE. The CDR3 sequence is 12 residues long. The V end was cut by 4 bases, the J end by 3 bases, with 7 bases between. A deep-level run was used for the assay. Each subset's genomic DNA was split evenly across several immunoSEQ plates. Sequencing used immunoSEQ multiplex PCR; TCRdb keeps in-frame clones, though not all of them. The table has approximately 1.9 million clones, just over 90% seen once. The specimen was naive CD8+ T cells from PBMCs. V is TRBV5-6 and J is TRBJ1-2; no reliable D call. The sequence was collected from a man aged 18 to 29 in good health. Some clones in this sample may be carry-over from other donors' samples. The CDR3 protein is CASSLGDYGYTF. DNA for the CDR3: TGTGCCAGCAGCCTTGGGGACTATGGCTACACCTTC. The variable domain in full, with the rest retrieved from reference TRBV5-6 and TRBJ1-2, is DAGVTQSPTHLIKTRGQQVTLRCSPKSGHDTVSWYQQALGQGPQFIFQYYEEEERQRGNFPDRFSGHQFPNYSSELNVNALLLGDSALYLCASSLGDYGYTFGSGTRLTVV.